The present entry profiles one TCR beta chain with its context. The sample belongs to a study of blood T cell repertoires in COVID-19. Study summary: The origin of the acute and convalescent COVID-19 samples was the United States, Italy and Spain. Sources were T cells, B-cell-depleted T cells, or PBMCs; the material itself was cDNA or gDNA.

Original handling: How many nucleated cells were present was estimated from reference gene primer amplification. Measured with immunoSEQ multiplex PCR; TCRdb has only the in-frame clones, and not every one. V and J calls and clone size are those listed in that table; D and trimming were worked out from the DNA. The sample records about 280,000 clones, 86% being singletons. The specimen sequenced was peripheral blood. The receptor's source is a man between 40 and 49 years old with active or convalescent COVID-19.

The CDR3: CASSQVVHEQYF. As DNA, the CDR3 is TGTGCCAGCAGCCAAGTCGTCCACGAGCAGTACTTC. The chain recombines TRBV14 with TRBJ2-7; D gene ambiguous. Germline V gene data show CDR1 as SGHDN and CDR2 as FVKESK. Trimming took 1 base from V and 5 from J, leaving 6 bases between them. The CDR3 is made up of 12 amino acids.